This T cell receptor beta chain was captured by sequencing in a study of OX40 agonist ivuxolimab in advanced cancers. Turning to the study itself: Each patient was given ivuxolimab into a vein every 2 weeks, at 0.01 to 10 mg/kg.

Study-wide results and limits: The antigens recognized by the expanded peripheral T cells, that is their antigen specificity, were not determined. There were also nonresponders showing low normalized T-cell clonal expansion.

The investigators sampled blood at baseline, at cycle 4 day 1, and at cycle 7 day 1. Per the germline V gene, CDR1 is SGHAT and CDR2 is FQDESV (reference sequence). The length of the CDR3 is 16 residues. The V end lost 5 bases, the J end lost 7 bases, and 21 bases lay between the germline ends. The repertoire was sequenced with immunoSEQ multiplex PCR; TCRdb's copy has only in-frame clones and lacks some. The data hold 100,000 or so clones, with 90% observed a single time. As to this clone: The antigen remains unidentified.

This clonotype was obtained from an adult with an advanced solid tumor such as melanoma, head and neck, liver or kidney cancer. V and J are TRBV11-1 and TRBJ2-1; D is possibly TRBD2 (5 bases). The sample here was CD4+ or CD8+ T cells sorted from blood, taken in a trial of the OX40 agonist ivuxolimab. CDR3 DNA sequence: TGTGCCAGCAGCCTAGGCCCGCTAGCCGCACGGAATGAGCAGTTCTTC. Protein: CASSLGPLAARNEQFF.